The clone carrying this TCR beta chain has just one count. This sample was included in a study of blood T cell repertoires in COVID-19. Study information: Acute and convalescent COVID-19 specimens originated in the United States, Italy and Spain. The cDNA or gDNA used as material had been derived from T cells, B-cell-depleted T cells, or PBMCs.

The germline CDR1 and CDR2 sequences are MNHNS and SASEGT. The V end lost 2 bases, the J end lost 6 bases, and 17 bases lay between the germline ends. The CDR3 sequence is 16 residues long. Clones were sequenced by immunoSEQ multiplex PCR, and TCRdb holds only the in-frame ones, with some missing. The sample has about 69,000 clones; about four fifths are singletons. Sequenced sample: peripheral blood. This TCR derives from a human donor in a cohort sampled during active COVID-19. This rearrangement joins TRBV6-1 to TRBJ1-5; D is possibly TRBD1 (6 bases). The DNA of the CDR3 is TGTGCCAGCAGTGAAAGCGGGGGCGAACCCTTTCAGCCCCAGCATTTT. Its translation: CASSESGGEPFQPQHF.